This TCR delta chain stems from a study of gamma delta lymphoproliferative disorders and STAT genes. About the research overall: Gamma-chain libraries were built from at least 50 ng of genomic DNA with the LymphoTrack Dx TCRG Assay. For the delta chain, EuroClonality-NGS standard procedure was applied.

TCRdb fed the multiplex PCR reads into CATT to redo clone calling. The data show about 3,100 delta-chain clones, more than 0.95% seen once. The CDR3 runs to 14 residues. Trimming at V came to 3 bases and at J to 10 bases, leaving 8 bases not matched to a gene. Germline values: CDR1 GEAIGNYY, CDR2 EKD. General study findings and limits: Control T cells likely spanned varied maturation stages, whereas leukemic cells were skewed toward terminal effectors. Nearly all major patient gamma and delta clonotypes were public; only a couple of gamma clonotypes were disease-private.

This clone showed up just a few times. Its specificity is not known. The protein that TCRdb holds for this DNA derives from a much larger clone and differs from the translated DNA at residue 11, which likely indicates a read error; the protein shown here is translated from the DNA. Sequencing used genomic DNA taken from PBMCs of patients and controls. The TCR comes from a human donor in good health. The source material was blood. This chain joins TRDV2 and TRDJ1; TRDD3 agrees at 12 bases. The CDR3 nucleotides read TGTGCCTGTGACCCCGTACTGGGGGATACCAGACTCATCTTT. Its protein is CACDPVLGDTRLIF.